This TCR beta chain was documented in a study of T-cell memory formation after mild COVID-19. As to this clonotype: The antigen remains undetermined.

5'RACE primed at constant segments yielded TCR alpha and TCR beta cDNA libraries bearing sample barcodes and UMIs. TCRdb processed the 5' RACE reads anew with MiXCR; each CDR3 protein has one entry. The sample includes 200,000 to 250,000 distinct CDR3 sequences, more than 8% of them seen just once. Notes on the study in general: For contracting clones, CD4+ ones sat mainly in CM and EM, CD8+ in EMRA.

Specimen: PBMCs or a T cell subset sorted from them (not recorded which). This receptor was obtained from a man younger than 30 who had mild COVID-19 (a few samples of this study predate the infection). Cell type and time point are not known.

CDR3 coding DNA: TGTGCCAGCAGTTATAGCGGGGGGCTTCAAGAGACCCAGTACTTC. This translates into CASSYSGGLQETQYF. This chain connects TRBV6-6 to TRBJ2-5; 10 nucleotides match TRBD2. V lost 3 bases, J lost 2 bases, and 3 bases stayed unmatched. This CDR3 has 15 amino acids. Germline CDR1 reads MNHNY; CDR2 reads SVGAGI (reference sequence).